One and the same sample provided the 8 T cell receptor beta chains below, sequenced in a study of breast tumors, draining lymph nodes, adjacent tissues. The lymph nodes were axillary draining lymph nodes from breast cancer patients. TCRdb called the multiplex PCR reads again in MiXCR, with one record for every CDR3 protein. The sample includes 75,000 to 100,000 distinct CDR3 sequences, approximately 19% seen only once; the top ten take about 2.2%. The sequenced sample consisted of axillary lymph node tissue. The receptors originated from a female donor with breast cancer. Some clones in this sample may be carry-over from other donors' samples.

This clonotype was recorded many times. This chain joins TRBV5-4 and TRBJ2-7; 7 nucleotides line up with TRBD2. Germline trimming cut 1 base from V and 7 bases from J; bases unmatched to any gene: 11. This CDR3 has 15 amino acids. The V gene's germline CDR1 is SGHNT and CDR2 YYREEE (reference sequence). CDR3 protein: CASSLMGRALGEQYF. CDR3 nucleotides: TGTGCCAGCAGCTTGATGGGGAGGGCCTTGGGAGAGCAGTACTTC.

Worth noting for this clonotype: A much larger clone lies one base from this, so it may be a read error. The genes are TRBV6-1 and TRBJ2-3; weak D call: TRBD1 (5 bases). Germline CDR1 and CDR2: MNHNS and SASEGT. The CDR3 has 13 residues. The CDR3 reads CASSFTDTDTRYF. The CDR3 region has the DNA TGTGCCAGCAGTTTTACGGACACAGATACGCGGTATTTT.

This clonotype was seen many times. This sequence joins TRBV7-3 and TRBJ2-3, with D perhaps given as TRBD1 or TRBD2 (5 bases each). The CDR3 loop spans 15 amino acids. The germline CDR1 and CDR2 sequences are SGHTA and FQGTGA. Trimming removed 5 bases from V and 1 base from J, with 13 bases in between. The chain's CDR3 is CASSPTLGGTDTQYF. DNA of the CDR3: TGTGCCAGCAGCCCTACTTTGGGGGGCACAGATACGCAGTATTTT.

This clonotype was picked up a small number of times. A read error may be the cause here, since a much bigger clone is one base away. The CDR3 DNA follows: TGTGCCAGCAGCCCCCAAGCGGGAGTGGGCACCGGGGAGCTGGTTTTT. Translating it yields CASSPQAGVGTGELVF. The V call is TRBV11-3, the J call TRBJ2-2; 8 bases agree with TRBD2. The CDR3 consists of 16 residues. The germline V gene has CDR1 SGHNT and CDR2 YENEEA.

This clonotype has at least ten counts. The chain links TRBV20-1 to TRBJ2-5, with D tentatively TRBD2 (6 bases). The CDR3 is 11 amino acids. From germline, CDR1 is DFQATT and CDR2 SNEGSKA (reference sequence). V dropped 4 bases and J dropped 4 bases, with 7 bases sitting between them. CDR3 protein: CSATEGETQYF. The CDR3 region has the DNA TGCAGTGCTACGGAGGGAGAGACCCAGTACTTC.

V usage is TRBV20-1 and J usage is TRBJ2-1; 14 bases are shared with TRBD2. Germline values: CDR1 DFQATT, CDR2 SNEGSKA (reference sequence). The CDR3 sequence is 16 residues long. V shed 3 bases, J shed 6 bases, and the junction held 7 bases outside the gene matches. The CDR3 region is CSARTPGLAGANEQFF. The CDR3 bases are TGCAGTGCTAGGACCCCGGGACTAGCGGGAGCCAATGAGCAGTTCTTC.

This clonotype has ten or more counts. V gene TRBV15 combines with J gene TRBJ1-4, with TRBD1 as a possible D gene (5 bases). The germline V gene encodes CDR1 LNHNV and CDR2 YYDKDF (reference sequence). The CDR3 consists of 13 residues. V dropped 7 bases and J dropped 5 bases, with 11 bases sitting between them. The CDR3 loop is CATNWDGNEKLFF. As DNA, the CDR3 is TGTGCCACCAACTGGGACGGGAATGAAAAACTGTTTTTT.

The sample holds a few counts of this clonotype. CDR3 loop: CASSFLDRGAYNEQFF. The CDR3 DNA is TGTGCCAGCAGTTTCCTCGACAGGGGGGCTTACAATGAGCAGTTCTTC. This chain uses TRBV28 with TRBJ2-1; the match to TRBD1 covers 9 bases. The V and J ends lost 3 bases and 4 bases, in that order; junction bases with no gene match: 7. The germline gives CDR1 MDHEN, CDR2 SYDVKM. CDR3 length equals 16 residues.